Each of the 26 T cell receptor beta chains below was sequenced from the same sample in a study of CD8+ T cells in alopecia areata. RNA extraction was followed by reverse transcription into cDNA, which acted as the sequencing template. TCRdb's copy holds only in-frame clones and misses some; the assay was immunoSEQ multiplex PCR. The sample shows roughly 130,000 clones, roughly 61% of them seen only once. This sample comprised CD4+ T cells sorted from blood, obtained at week 0. These TCRs come from a human donor with alopecia areata.

The chain recombines TRBV27 with TRBJ2-1, with D perhaps TRBD1 or TRBD2 (5 bases each). V shed 6 bases and J shed 7 bases, with 16 bases lying between them. This CDR3 region has 14 residues. Germline-derived CDR1 and CDR2 are MNHEY and SMNVEV (reference sequence). This CDR3 reads CASRRGRGSNEQFF. CDR3 coding DNA: TGTGCCAGCAGGAGGGGACGGGGAAGTAATGAGCAGTTCTTC.

The table lists this clone with a few counts. The J gene is TRBJ2-7, the V gene TRBV28; 8 positions match TRBD1. Germline V gene data show CDR1 as MDHEN and CDR2 as SYDVKM. The CDR3 spans 15 residues. V gave up 4 bases and J gave up 3 bases; unmatched junction bases: 8. The DNA for the CDR3 is TGTGCCAGCAGTTCCCCTCCGACAGGGGACTACGAGCAGTACTTC. Translated: CASSSPPTGDYEQYF. The full variable domain, rest sourced from reference TRBV28 and TRBJ2-7, is DVKVTQSSRYLVKRTGEKVFLECVQDMDHENMFWYRQDPGLGLRLIYFSYDVKMKEKGDIPEGYSVSREKKERFSLILESASTNQTSMYLCASSSPPTGDYEQYFGPGTRLTVT.

This clone has just a few counts. DNA of the CDR3: TGTGCCAGCAGTCGGTTGGGACCGAGGGACGAAAAACTGTTTTTT. It translates to CASSRLGPRDEKLFF. This rearrangement joins TRBV5-6 to TRBJ1-4, with D tentatively TRBD1 (5 bases). Germline values: CDR1 SGHDT, CDR2 YYEEEE. The CDR3 has 15 residues. V lost 5 bases to trimming and J lost 8 bases, with 19 bases between them.

The rearrangement links TRBV5-1 to TRBJ2-2; unclear D gene. Germline assignment: CDR1 SGHRS and CDR2 YFSETQ. The CDR3 consists of 14 residues. The V and J ends lost 0 bases and 5 bases respectively, with 8 bases between them. As DNA, the CDR3 is TGCGCCAGCAGCTTGGGGGCCCAAACCGGGGAGCTGTTTTTT. This codes for CASSLGAQTGELFF. The full variable domain, with the rest looked up from reference TRBV5-1 and TRBJ2-2, is KAGVTQTPRYLIKTRGQQVTLSCSPISGHRSVSWYQQTPGQGLQFLFEYFSETQRNKGNFPGRFSGRQFSNSRSEMNVSTLELGDSALYLCASSLGAQTGELFFGEGSRLTVL.

V is TRBV28 and J is TRBJ1-6, with D possibly being TRBD1 (6 bases). The germline gives CDR1 MDHEN, CDR2 SYDVKM. This CDR3 has 16 residues. The ends were cut back, 2 bases at V and 5 bases at J, with 13 bases in the middle. In DNA, the CDR3 is TGTGCCAGCAGTTTACAGGGGTACGGTCATAATTCACCCCTCCACTTT. Translation gives CASSLQGYGHNSPLHF.

The rearrangement uses TRBV5-5 and TRBJ2-3, with 7 positions matching TRBD2. The CDR3 extends over 15 amino acids. V gave up 1 base and J gave up 1 base; unmatched junction bases: 3. Per germline, CDR1 SGHKS and CDR2 YYEKEE (reference sequence). The CDR3 region is CASSLLAGGTDTQYF. The CDR3 DNA reads TGTGCCAGCAGCTTGCTGGCGGGAGGCACAGATACGCAGTATTTT.

The chain links TRBV28 to TRBJ2-5; D remains unclear. This CDR3 is built from 13 residues. Trimming took off 2 bases at V and 5 bases at J, with 9 bases between the two ends. Germline CDR1 reads MDHEN; CDR2 reads SYDVKM. As DNA, the CDR3 is TGTGCCAGCAGTTTACCTAGTCCTGAGACCCAGTACTTC. Its translation is CASSLPSPETQYF. Full variable domain (missing parts from reference TRBV28 and TRBJ2-5): DVKVTQSSRYLVKRTGEKVFLECVQDMDHENMFWYRQDPGLGLRLIYFSYDVKMKEKGDIPEGYSVSREKKERFSLILESASTNQTSMYLCASSLPSPETQYFGPGTRLLVL.

The chain has TRBV7-3 and TRBJ1-4; 9 positions agree with TRBD1. The germline gives CDR1 SGHTA, CDR2 FQGTGA. Unmatched junction bases numbered 4, after V lost 4 bases and J lost 4 bases. The CDR3 length is 15 residues. As DNA, the CDR3 is TGTGCCAGCAGCTCAACAGGGGGCCTTAATGAAAAACTGTTTTTT. Amino acids: CASSSTGGLNEKLFF.

V is TRBV2 and J is TRBJ1-2, with TRBD1 matching 10 bases. Losses at the gene ends were 4 bases for V and 8 bases for J; bases not matched to a gene: 7. From germline, CDR1 is SNHLY and CDR2 FYNNEI. The CDR3 contains 14 residues. CDR3 sequence reads: CASSARQGAHGYTF. The CDR3 DNA reads as TGTGCCAGCAGTGCAAGACAGGGGGCGCACGGCTACACCTTC. The full variable domain, in which reference TRBV2 and TRBJ1-2 provide the parts outside the CDR3, is EPEVTQTPSHQVTQMGQEVILRCVPISNHLYFYWYRQILGQKVEFLVSFYNNEISEKSEIFDDQFSVERPDGSNFTLKIRSTKLEDSAMYFCASSARQGAHGYTFGSGTRLTVV.

The chain recombines TRBV5-8 with TRBJ2-5; 7 bases align to TRBD1. CDR1 SGHTS and CDR2 YDEGEE come from the germline V gene. V shed 5 bases, J shed 5 bases, and the junction held 6 bases outside the gene matches. The CDR3 sequence is 13 residues long. The CDR3 sequence: CASRYRGSETQYF. The CDR3, as DNA: TGTGCCAGCAGGTACAGGGGTAGCGAGACCCAGTACTTC.

CDR3 residues: CASRAWEADYNEQFF. The CDR3, as DNA: TGTGCCAGCAGAGCTTGGGAGGCGGACTACAATGAGCAGTTCTTC. The rearrangement links TRBV2 to TRBJ2-1, with TRBD2 as a possible D gene (6 bases). This CDR3 region has 15 residues. Trimming left V 6 bases short and J 3 bases short, with 15 bases between. Germline CDR1 reads SNHLY; CDR2 reads FYNNEI.

V usage is TRBV4-1 and J usage is TRBJ2-5; D not certain. Germline loops: CDR1 MGHRA, CDR2 YSYEKL. V lost 1 base and J 1 base, leaving 10 bases between the germline ends. The CDR3 loop spans 15 amino acids. CDR3 amino acids: CASSQVRAVQETQYF. The CDR3 bases are TGCGCCAGCAGCCAAGTAAGGGCGGTCCAAGAGACCCAGTACTTC.

This sequence joins TRBV10-3 and TRBJ2-7; D might be TRBD1 or TRBD2, each matching 5 bases. CDR1 is ENHRY, CDR2 SYGVKD, per germline. The CDR3 is 14 residues long. The germline V and J ends were trimmed by 6 bases and 3 bases, with 15 bases remaining between them. CDR3 protein: CAISPPGRNYEQYF. CDR3 bases: TGTGCCATCAGCCCTCCGGGACGTAACTACGAGCAGTACTTC.

The J gene is TRBJ2-7, the V gene TRBV7-2; D is unresolved. The CDR3 runs to 12 residues. CDR1 and CDR2 from the germline V gene are SGHTA and FQGNSA. Trimming stripped 5 bases from V and 9 bases from J, with 14 bases between. The CDR3 DNA reads TGTGCCAGCAGCCAAGCGCCACCCGGGCAGTACTTC. This sequence encodes CASSQAPPGQYF.

This clone was counted only a few times. This chain uses TRBV5-1 with TRBJ1-6, with 9 nucleotides matching TRBD1. Germline V gene data show CDR1 as SGHRS and CDR2 as YFSETQ. The CDR3 has 15 residues. Losses at the gene ends were 3 bases for V and 11 bases for J; bases not matched to a gene: 9. CDR3 protein: CASSSVPGQGTPLHF. The CDR3 DNA is TGCGCCAGCAGCTCCGTCCCGGGACAGGGTACACCCCTCCACTTT.

The chain uses TRBV19 and TRBJ2-3, with D perhaps TRBD1 (5 bases). The CDR3 sequence is 13 residues long. V was shortened by 8 bases and J by 2 bases, with 11 bases between the two germline ends. Germline loops: CDR1 LNHDA, CDR2 SQIVND (reference sequence). CDR3 sequence (DNA): TGTGCCAGTGGGGTCGGACACACAGATACGCAGTATTTT. Amino acid sequence: CASGVGHTDTQYF.

This clone was counted a few times. The chain has TRBV10-3 and TRBJ2-7, with 15 bases fitting TRBD2. Germline trimming cut 10 bases from V and 2 bases from J; bases unmatched to any gene: 12. CDR3 length: 17 amino acids. Germline CDR1 ENHRY, CDR2 SYGVKD. CDR3 residues: CATAPRTSGGGPYEQYF. The CDR3 nucleotides are TGTGCCACGGCGCCACGGACTAGCGGGGGGGGCCCCTACGAGCAGTACTTC.

The chain carries TRBV7-2 and TRBJ2-3, with D possibly TRBD2 on 6 matching bases. Germline-derived CDR1 and CDR2 are SGHTA and FQGNSA. This CDR3 spans 19 amino acids. Between the trimmed V and J ends, which lost 5 bases and 0 bases, there was a span of 24 bases. CDR3 sequence reads: CASSNDPRGTGSSTDTQYF. The CDR3, as DNA: TGTGCCAGCAGCAACGACCCCCGAGGGACTGGTTCTAGCACAGATACGCAGTATTTT.

The V gene is TRBV5-6, the J gene TRBJ2-3; 10 bases are shared with TRBD2. CDR3 length: 18 amino acids. The junction had 9 bases not matched to a gene; V was cut back by 0 bases and J by 2 bases. The V gene's germline CDR1 is SGHDT and CDR2 YYEEEE. CDR3 coding DNA: TGTGCCAGCAGCTTGGCCCAAGGGACTAGCGTGTTCACAGATACGCAGTATTTT. It specifies CASSLAQGTSVFTDTQYF. The whole variable domain, filled in from reference TRBV5-6 and TRBJ2-3, reads DAGVTQSPTHLIKTRGQQVTLRCSPKSGHDTVSWYQQALGQGPQFIFQYYEEEERQRGNFPDRFSGHQFPNYSSELNVNALLLGDSALYLCASSLAQGTSVFTDTQYFGPGTRLTVL.

This clone has just a few counts. V usage is TRBV13 and J usage is TRBJ1-3, with no clear D. CDR3 length: 15 amino acids. V lost 5 bases and J lost 0, with 11 bases in between. CDR1 is PRHDT, CDR2 FYEKMQ, per germline (reference sequence). CDR3 DNA sequence: TGTGCCAGCAGCGCCCGACGCTACTCTGGAAACACCATATATTTT. Protein sequence: CASSARRYSGNTIYF.

In this sample, this clone turned up once. The chain joins TRBV7-6 to TRBJ2-2; TRBD2 matches at 7 bases. Germline CDR1 SGHVS, CDR2 FNYEAQ. With 6 bases clipped from V and 6 bases from J, the junction kept 7 bases outside the gene matches. The CDR3 has 14 residues. The CDR3 region is CASSQAREAGELFF. The CDR3 nucleotides read TGTGCCAGCAGTCAAGCCCGGGAGGCCGGGGAGCTGTTTTTT.

The chain couples TRBV18 to TRBJ1-1; D uncertain. This CDR3 region has 14 residues. Germline loops: CDR1 KGHSH, CDR2 LQKENI. V shed 5 bases and J shed 1 base, with 11 bases lying between them. The CDR3 coding sequence is TGTGCCAGCTCATCGACGGTGGAGAACACTGAAGCTTTCTTT. Protein sequence: CASSSTVENTEAFF.

The gene calls are TRBV2 and TRBJ2-7, with D perhaps matching TRBD2 (5 bases). The CDR3 totals 13 residues. V shed 6 bases and J shed 9 bases, with 18 bases lying between them. Germline V gene data show CDR1 as SNHLY and CDR2 as FYNNEI. In DNA form, the CDR3 reads TGTGCCAGCAGGGTAGAACCCACCGCGGGGCAGTACTTC. Translated, it gives CASRVEPTAGQYF.

V gene TRBV4-1 combines with J gene TRBJ2-5, with no clear D. V shed 2 bases and J shed 5 bases, with 6 bases lying between them. The CDR3 loop spans 12 amino acids. Germline lookup yields CDR1 MGHRA and CDR2 YSYEKL. CDR3 loop: CASSQPGETQYF. The CDR3 bases are TGCGCCAGCAGCCAACCAGGCGAGACCCAGTACTTC.

This clone was observed a handful of times. The chain employs TRBV19 and TRBJ1-5, with 7 bases that match TRBD1. Germline V gene lookup returns CDR1 LNHDA and CDR2 SQIVND (reference sequence). V lost 6 bases, J lost 9 bases, and 14 bases stayed unmatched. The CDR3 totals 15 residues. CDR3 nucleotides: TGTGCCAGTAGGGATACCGGGACAGTGACTCGGCCCCAGCATTTT. It encodes CASRDTGTVTRPQHF.

The V call is TRBV11-1, the J call TRBJ2-5; D perhaps matches TRBD1 (5 bases). The CDR3 totals 13 residues. The ends were cut back, 4 bases at V and 1 base at J, with 7 bases in the middle. CDR1 is SGHAT, CDR2 FQDESV, per germline (reference sequence). The CDR3 coding sequence is TGTGCCAGCAGCTCAGGGTTCCAAGAGACCCAGTACTTC. As protein: CASSSGFQETQYF.